This T cell receptor beta chain is from a study of CD8 T cells in ankylosing spondylitis. Study findings and constraints: Previously reported in reactive arthritis synovial fluid and blood were some of the motif variants.

In making TCR beta libraries, quantitative 5'-RACE with molecular barcodes was used. Using its own MiXCR run on the 5' RACE reads, TCRdb lists one record per CDR3 protein. This sample yields 250,000 to 350,000 distinct CDR3 sequences, of which less than 25% are seen a single time; 3.5% belongs to the top ten. Details on this clonotype: Its antigen is still unknown.

V was pared by 6 bases and J by 10 bases, with 19 bases between. This CDR3 comprises 15 residues. The germline gives CDR1 MNHNS, CDR2 SASEGT. V and J are TRBV6-1 and TRBJ1-6, with D tentatively TRBD1 (5 bases). The source of this sequence is a female donor with ankylosing spondylitis or in good health (not recorded which). Sequenced sample: blood, either unsorted or a sorted T cell fraction (not recorded which). The CDR3: CASSHVEGLGSPLHF. Written as DNA, the CDR3 is TGTGCCAGCAGCCACGTTGAGGGGCTTGGATCACCCCTCCACTTT.